This T cell receptor (beta chain) originates from a study of spatial heterogeneity in lung cancer. Study results and limitations: Tumor mutation count correlated with how many alpha and beta TCRs expanded intratumorally.

Time point given: sample taken at primary tumor resection. This clonotype was recorded many times. What it recognizes is unknown. This beta chain was picked up by a library intended for alpha chains and is off target, so its count carries little meaning. The CDR3 spans 13 residues. The germline gives CDR1 SQVTM, CDR2 ANQGSEA. Trimming took 2 bases from V and 4 from J, leaving 9 bases between them. TCRdb re-analysed the 5' RACE reads in MiXCR, keeping a single row per CDR3 protein. The sample lists 5,000 to 7,500 distinct CDR3 sequences; over 12% were seen once. The chain has TRBV29-1 and TRBJ1-3; unclear D gene. The sequence came from a male donor with early-stage non-small cell lung cancer. The sample in question was lung tumor tissue, obtained at surgery. The CDR3 DNA sequence: TGCAGCGTTGAATTAGGCAGCGGAAACACCATATATTTT. Its translation: CSVELGSGNTIYF.